This T cell receptor beta chain was profiled in a study of tumor and adjacent non-tumor tissue in lung cancer. Study at large: Stage I to III disease affected 9 to 10 men and about five women aged about 31 to 80. Overall study results and limits: Higher tumor TCR diversity was associated with shorter survival.

The germline gives CDR1 SGHRS, CDR2 YFSETQ. The CDR3 has 16 residues. Remarks on this clonotype: Its antigen remains unidentified. A junction boundary mismatches the germline segment, possibly from a read error.

TCRbeta libraries were built with three rounds of nested PCR, modified from ARM-PCR. TCRdb analysed the multiplex PCR reads with MiXCR anew, one entry per CDR3 protein. This sample yields tens of thousands of distinct CDR3 sequences, of which more than 60% are seen a single time; under 20% belongs to the top ten. The template was RNA from unsorted bulk tissue. Distant lung tissue was collected more than 3 cm away from the tumor edge. Donors were chemotherapy-naive, newly diagnosed lung cancer surgical patients in China, August–late 2014. The TCR originated in a woman aged 40-49 years with non-small cell lung cancer. The source material was distant non-tumor lung tissue. This sequence joins TRBV5-1 and TRBJ2-3; 13 bases are shared with TRBD2. The CDR3 spells CASSERTSGGSDMQYF. The DNA of the CDR3 is TGCGCAAGCAGCGAGCGGACTAGCGGGGGCTCAGATATGCAGTATTTT.